A single sample is the source of the 13 T cell receptor beta chains below, sequenced in a study of shared clonotypes between healthy human individuals. Repertoires were generated with immunoSEQ multiplex PCR, while TCRdb's copy carries only in-frame clones and drops some. The data show about 680,000 clones, with roughly 70% seen just once and roughly 1.7% held by the top ten. Sequenced: memory CD4+ T cells sorted from blood. Sample subset: CD45RA-negative fraction. Source of these receptors: a young woman in good health.

This sequence joins TRBV6-1 and TRBJ2-3, with 8 bases aligning to TRBD1. V trimming: 6 bases; J trimming: 6 bases; junction bases outside the gene matches: 2. The length of the CDR3 is 12 residues. CDR1 and CDR2 from the germline V gene are MNHNS and SASEGT. CDR3 nucleotide sequence: TGTGCCAGCAGGACAGGGGCCGATACGCAGTATTTT. It encodes CASRTGADTQYF.

A note on this clone: This may be a read error, as it is one base from a much larger clone. The rearrangement links TRBV5-1 to TRBJ2-5; unclear D gene. CDR1 is SGHRS, CDR2 YFSETQ, per germline. V shed 0 bases and J shed 5 bases, with 2 bases lying between them. The CDR3 is 11 amino acids. The CDR3 DNA is TGCGCCAGCAGCTTGGATGAGACCCAGTACTTC. It encodes CASSLDETQYF. Together with reference TRBV5-1 and TRBJ2-5, the CDR3 gives the full variable domain: KAGVTQTPRYLIKTRGQQVTLSCSPISGHRSVSWYQQTPGQGLQFLFEYFSETQRNKGNFPGRFSGRQFSNSRSEMNVSTLELGDSALYLCASSLDETQYFGPGTRLLVL.

The table lists this clone with a count of one. The gene calls are TRBV18 and TRBJ2-7; D may be TRBD2 (6 bases). Germline CDR1 and CDR2: KGHSH and LQKENI. Trimming stripped 7 bases from V and 0 bases from J, with 10 bases between. CDR3 length equals 13 residues. DNA of the CDR3: TGTGCCAGCTGTAGCGGTAGCTCCTACGAGCAGTACTTC. It yields the protein CASCSGSSYEQYF.

The gene calls are TRBV4-2 and TRBJ2-1, with TRBD2 matching over 7 bases. V lost 4 bases to trimming and J lost 1 base; unmatched junction nucleotides: 10. Germline lookup yields CDR1 LGHNA and CDR2 YNFKEQ. The CDR3 sequence is 17 residues long. Written as DNA, the CDR3 is TGTGCCAGCAGCCGGATAGATAGCGGGCTATCCTACAATGAGCAGTTCTTC. Its translation is CASSRIDSGLSYNEQFF.

Only a few counts were recorded for this clone. The chain carries TRBV5-1 and TRBJ2-5; TRBD1 or TRBD2 may be the D gene (5 bases each). The V end was cut by 0 bases, the J end by 1 base, with 7 bases between. Germline CDR1 is SGHRS and CDR2 is YFSETQ. This CDR3 comprises 14 residues. CDR3 residues: CASSLAGTQETQYF. CDR3 sequence (DNA): TGCGCCAGCAGCTTGGCCGGGACCCAAGAGACCCAGTACTTC.

Details on this clone: Other DNA sequences in this specimen translate into the identical CDR3. In nucleotides, the CDR3 is TGTGCCAGCAGTTTATTACAGGGGAGAGGTGGCTACACCTTC. Protein sequence: CASSLLQGRGGYTF. The J gene is TRBJ1-2, the V gene TRBV28; 7 bases align to TRBD1. CDR1 and CDR2 from the germline V gene are MDHEN and SYDVKM. Trimming at V came to 1 base and at J to 7 bases, leaving 6 bases not matched to a gene. The CDR3 has 14 residues.

The chain joins TRBV4-2 to TRBJ2-3; D remains ambiguous. Germline CDR1 LGHNA, CDR2 YNFKEQ. The CDR3 has 12 residues. V was pared by 1 base and J by 10 bases, with 9 bases between. DNA of the CDR3: TGTGCCAGCAGCCAAGGCTGGAACCCGCAGTATTTT. It translates to CASSQGWNPQYF.

Comments on this clone: This specimen includes other DNA sequences encoding the same CDR3. The chain uses TRBV19 and TRBJ2-2; D not resolved. The V gene's germline CDR1 is LNHDA and CDR2 SQIVND (reference sequence). Deletions cut 5 bases from V and 6 bases from J, with 7 bases between. The CDR3 extends over 12 amino acids. CDR3 sequence (DNA): TGTGCCAGTAGTCCCATGTCCGGGGAGCTGTTTTTT. This gives the protein CASSPMSGELFF.

V usage is TRBV4-1 and J usage is TRBJ2-2; no firm D call. Trimming cost V 3 bases and J 7 bases, with 15 bases left between them. The germline V gene encodes CDR1 MGHRA and CDR2 YSYEKL. This CDR3 region has 15 residues. This CDR3 is CASSHYGYDGGELFF. In DNA, the CDR3 is TGCGCCAGCAGCCACTATGGGTACGATGGCGGGGAGCTGTTTTTT.

This chain joins TRBV5-1 and TRBJ2-3; 8 bases are a match to TRBD1. The V gene end was trimmed by 4 bases and the J gene end by 2 bases; junction bases not matched to a gene: 3. The CDR3 is 14 amino acids. Per the germline V gene, CDR1 is SGHRS and CDR2 is YFSETQ. CDR3 nucleotide sequence: TGCGCCAGCAGCCCGGACAGGGCCACAGATACGCAGTATTTT. This sequence encodes CASSPDRATDTQYF. Combining the CDR3 with reference TRBV5-1 and TRBJ2-3 gives the whole variable domain KAGVTQTPRYLIKTRGQQVTLSCSPISGHRSVSWYQQTPGQGLQFLFEYFSETQRNKGNFPGRFSGRQFSNSRSEMNVSTLELGDSALYLCASSPDRATDTQYFGPGTRLTVL.

The V gene is TRBV27, the J gene TRBJ2-1, with TRBD1 as a possible D gene (6 bases). From germline, CDR1 is MNHEY and CDR2 SMNVEV (reference sequence). The CDR3 consists of 13 residues. V was clipped by 5 bases and J by 9 bases, with 14 bases between them. The CDR3 DNA is TGTGCCAGCAGTAGAGGACAGTGGGTTGAGCAGTTCTTC. It is translated as CASSRGQWVEQFF.

V usage is TRBV2 and J usage is TRBJ2-3, with D unresolved. Germline V gene lookup returns CDR1 SNHLY and CDR2 FYNNEI. This CDR3 is built from 14 residues. Trimming cost V 0 bases and J 4 bases, with 8 bases left between them. Here the CDR3 reads CASSEAPIPDTQYF. In DNA, the CDR3 is TGTGCCAGCAGTGAAGCGCCAATTCCAGATACGCAGTATTTT.

The chain has TRBV2 and TRBJ1-2; D not certain. The CDR3 contains 16 residues. The germline CDR1 and CDR2 sequences are SNHLY and FYNNEI. Trimming cost V 1 base and J 4 bases, with 16 bases left between them. The CDR3 loop reads CASSEVVGPGGYGYTF. The CDR3 DNA reads TGTGCCAGCAGTGAAGTTGTGGGCCCGGGTGGCTATGGCTACACCTTC.